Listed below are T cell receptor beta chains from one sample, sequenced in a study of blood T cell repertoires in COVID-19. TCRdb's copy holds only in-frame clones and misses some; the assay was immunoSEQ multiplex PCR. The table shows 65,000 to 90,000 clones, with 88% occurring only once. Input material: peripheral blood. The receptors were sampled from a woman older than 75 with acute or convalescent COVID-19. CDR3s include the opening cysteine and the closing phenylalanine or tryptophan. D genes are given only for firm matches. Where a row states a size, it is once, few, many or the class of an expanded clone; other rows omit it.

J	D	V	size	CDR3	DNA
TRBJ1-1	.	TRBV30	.	CACRSAFFDPETEAFF	TGTGCCTGCCGGAGCGCCTTCTTCGACCCGGAGACTGAAGCTTTCTTT
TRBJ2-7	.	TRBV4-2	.	CASSQSGYEQYF	TGTGCCAGCAGCCAATCCGGCTACGAGCAGTACTTC
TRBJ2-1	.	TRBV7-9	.	CASSSTRGWNEQFF	TGTGCCAGCAGCTCTACCAGGGGCTGGAATGAGCAGTTCTTC
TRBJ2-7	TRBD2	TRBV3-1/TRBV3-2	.	CASSPGTSGRGGAYEQYF	TGTGCCAGCAGCCCGGGGACTAGCGGGAGGGGAGGGGCCTACGAGCAGTACTTC
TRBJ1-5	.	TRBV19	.	CASSQREGNQPQHF	TGTGCCAGTAGTCAGAGGGAGGGCAATCAGCCCCAGCATTTT
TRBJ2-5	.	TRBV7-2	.	CASSLGGVQETQYF	TGTGCCAGCAGCCTCGGCGGCGTTCAAGAGACCCAGTACTTC
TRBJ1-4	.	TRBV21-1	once	CASSKPKGQGKEKLFF	TGTGCCAGCAGCAAACCCAAAGGACAGGGGAAAGAAAAACTGTTTTTT
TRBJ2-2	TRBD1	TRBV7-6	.	CASSLGGTGGTGELFF	TGTGCCAGCAGCTTAGGTGGGACAGGAGGCACCGGGGAGCTGTTTTTT
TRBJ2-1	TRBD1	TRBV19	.	CASRKAGTGYEQFF	TGTGCCAGTAGGAAAGCCGGGACAGGGTATGAGCAGTTCTTC
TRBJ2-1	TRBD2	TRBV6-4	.	CASRELAGGMNEQFF	TGTGCCAGCAGAGAACTAGCGGGGGGAATGAATGAGCAGTTCTTC
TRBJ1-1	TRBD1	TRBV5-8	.	CASSLDRDRGPLNTEAFF	TGTGCCAGCAGCTTGGATCGGGACAGGGGGCCTCTGAACACTGAAGCTTTCTTT
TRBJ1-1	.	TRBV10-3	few	CAISDALTEAFF	TGTGCCATCAGTGATGCGTTGACTGAAGCTTTCTTT
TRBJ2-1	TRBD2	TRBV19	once	CASSILAGGGNEQFF	TGTGCCAGTAGTATTTTGGCGGGAGGGGGAAATGAGCAGTTCTTC
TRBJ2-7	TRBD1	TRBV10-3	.	CATRTGDYEQYF	TGTGCCACAAGGACAGGGGACTACGAGCAGTACTTC
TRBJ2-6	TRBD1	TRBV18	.	CASSPGQGTISGANVLTF	TGTGCCAGCTCACCGGGACAGGGGACGATCTCTGGGGCCAACGTCCTGACTTTC
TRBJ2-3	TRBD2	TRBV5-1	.	CASSLGQREGRGDTQYF	TGCGCCAGCAGCTTGGGCCAGCGGGAGGGCCGAGGAGATACGCAGTATTTT
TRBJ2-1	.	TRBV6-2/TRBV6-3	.	CASSYWRLGESSYNEQFF	TGTGCCAGCAGTTATTGGAGACTAGGGGAGAGCTCCTACAATGAGCAGTTCTTC
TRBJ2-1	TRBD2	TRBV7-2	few	CASSGSGGNNEQFF	TGTGCCAGCAGCGGTAGCGGGGGGAACAATGAGCAGTTCTTC
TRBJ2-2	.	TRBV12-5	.	CASAQNRGLFF	TGTGCTAGTGCCCAGAACCGGGGACTGTTTTTT
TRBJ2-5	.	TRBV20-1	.	CSARDQTVQYF	TGCAGTGCTAGAGATCAAACGGTCCAGTACTTC
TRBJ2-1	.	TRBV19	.	CASARLANYNEQFF	TGTGCCAGTGCCCGGCTAGCTAATTACAATGAGCAGTTCTTC